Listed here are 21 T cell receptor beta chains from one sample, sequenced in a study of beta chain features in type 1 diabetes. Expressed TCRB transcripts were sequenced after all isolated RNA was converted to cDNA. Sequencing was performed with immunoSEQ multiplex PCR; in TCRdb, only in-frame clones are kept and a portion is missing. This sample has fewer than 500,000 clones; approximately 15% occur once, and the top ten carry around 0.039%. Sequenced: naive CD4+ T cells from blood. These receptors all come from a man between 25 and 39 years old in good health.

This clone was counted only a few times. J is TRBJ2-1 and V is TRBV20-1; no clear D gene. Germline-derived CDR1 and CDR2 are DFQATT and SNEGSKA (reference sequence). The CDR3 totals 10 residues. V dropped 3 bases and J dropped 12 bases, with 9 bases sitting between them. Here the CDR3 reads CSASDLGQFF. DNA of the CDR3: TGCAGTGCTAGTGATCTAGGGCAGTTCTTC.

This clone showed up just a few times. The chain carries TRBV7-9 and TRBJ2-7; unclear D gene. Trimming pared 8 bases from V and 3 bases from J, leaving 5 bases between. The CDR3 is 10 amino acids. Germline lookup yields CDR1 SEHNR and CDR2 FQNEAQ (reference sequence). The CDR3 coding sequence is TGTGCCAGCGGCGTCTACGAGCAGTACTTC. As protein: CASGVYEQYF.

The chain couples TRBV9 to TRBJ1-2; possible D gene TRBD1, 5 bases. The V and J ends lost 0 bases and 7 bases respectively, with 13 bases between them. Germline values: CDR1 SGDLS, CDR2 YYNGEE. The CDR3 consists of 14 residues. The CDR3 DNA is TGTGCCAGCAGCGTAGGAACAGACAGTCCTGGCTACACCTTC. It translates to CASSVGTDSPGYTF.

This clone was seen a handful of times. The CDR3 sequence is CASSPLFAVPRADTQYF. The CDR3, as DNA: TGTGCCAGCTCACCACTGTTCGCAGTGCCTAGGGCAGATACGCAGTATTTT. This sequence joins TRBV18 and TRBJ2-3; unclear D gene. V was cut by 1 base and J by 4 bases, with 18 bases left in between. This CDR3 comprises 17 residues. CDR1 is KGHSH, CDR2 LQKENI, per germline.

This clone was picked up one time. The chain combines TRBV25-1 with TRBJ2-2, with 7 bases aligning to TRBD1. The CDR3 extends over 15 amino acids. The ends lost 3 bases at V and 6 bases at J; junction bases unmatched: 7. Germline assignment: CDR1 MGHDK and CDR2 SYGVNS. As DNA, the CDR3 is TGTGCCAGCAGTGATCCCGGGACAGCGGCCGGGGAGCTGTTTTTT. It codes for CASSDPGTAAGELFF.

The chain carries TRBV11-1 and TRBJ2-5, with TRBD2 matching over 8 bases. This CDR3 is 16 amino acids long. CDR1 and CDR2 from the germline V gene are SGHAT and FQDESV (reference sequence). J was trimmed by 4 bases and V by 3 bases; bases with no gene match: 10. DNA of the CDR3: TGTGCCAGCAGCTTCCGCTCGATGGCGGGAGGAGAGACCCAGTACTTC. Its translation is CASSFRSMAGGETQYF.

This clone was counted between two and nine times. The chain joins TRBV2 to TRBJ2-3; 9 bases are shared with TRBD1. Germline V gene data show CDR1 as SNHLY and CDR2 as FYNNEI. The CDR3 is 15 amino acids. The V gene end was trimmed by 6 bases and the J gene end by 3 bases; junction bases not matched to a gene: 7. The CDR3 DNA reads TGTGCCAGCAGGATGGGGACAGGGACTACAGATACGCAGTATTTT. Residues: CASRMGTGTTDTQYF. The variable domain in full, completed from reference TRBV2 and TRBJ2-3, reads EPEVTQTPSHQVTQMGQEVILRCVPISNHLYFYWYRQILGQKVEFLVSFYNNEISEKSEIFDDQFSVERPDGSNFTLKIRSTKLEDSAMYFCASRMGTGTTDTQYFGPGTRLTVL.

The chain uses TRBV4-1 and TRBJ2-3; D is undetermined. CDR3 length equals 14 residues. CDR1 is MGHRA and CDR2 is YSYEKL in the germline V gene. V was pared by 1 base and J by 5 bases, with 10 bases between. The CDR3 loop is CASSQGLGQDTQYF. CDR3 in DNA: TGCGCCAGCAGCCAAGGCCTAGGGCAAGATACGCAGTATTTT.

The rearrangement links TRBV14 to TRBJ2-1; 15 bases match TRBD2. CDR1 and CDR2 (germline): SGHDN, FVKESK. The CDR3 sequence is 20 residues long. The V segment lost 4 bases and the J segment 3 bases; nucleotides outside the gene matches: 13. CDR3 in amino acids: CASSPGLAGGYSNFYNEQFF. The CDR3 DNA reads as TGTGCCAGCAGCCCTGGACTAGCGGGAGGGTACTCAAACTTCTACAATGAGCAGTTCTTC.

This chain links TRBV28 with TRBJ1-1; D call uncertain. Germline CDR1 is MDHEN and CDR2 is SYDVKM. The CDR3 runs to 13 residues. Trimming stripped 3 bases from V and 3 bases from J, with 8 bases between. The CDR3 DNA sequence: TGTGCCAGCAGTTTTTCGTTAGACACTGAAGCTTTCTTT. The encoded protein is CASSFSLDTEAFF.

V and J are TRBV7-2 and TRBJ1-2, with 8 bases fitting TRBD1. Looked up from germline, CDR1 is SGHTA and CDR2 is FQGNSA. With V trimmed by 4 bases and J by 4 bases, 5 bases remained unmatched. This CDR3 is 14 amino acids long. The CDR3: CASSWRTGSYGYTF. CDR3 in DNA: TGTGCCAGCAGCTGGAGGACAGGGTCCTATGGCTACACCTTC.

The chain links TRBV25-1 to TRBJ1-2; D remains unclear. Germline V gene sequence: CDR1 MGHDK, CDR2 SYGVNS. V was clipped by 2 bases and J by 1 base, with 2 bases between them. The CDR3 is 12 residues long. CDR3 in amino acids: CASSEVNYGYTF. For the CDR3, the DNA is TGTGCCAGCAGTGAAGTTAACTATGGCTACACCTTC.

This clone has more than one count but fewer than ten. The CDR3 here is CASSYSVREDYGYTF. The CDR3 bases are TGTGCCAGCAGTTACTCAGTCAGGGAAGACTATGGCTACACCTTC. The rearrangement joins TRBV6-5 to TRBJ1-2, with a possible D match to TRBD1 (5 bases). The V gene's germline CDR1 is MNHEY and CDR2 SVGAGI. V lost 0 bases to trimming and J lost 3 bases, with 11 bases between them. The CDR3 runs to 15 residues.

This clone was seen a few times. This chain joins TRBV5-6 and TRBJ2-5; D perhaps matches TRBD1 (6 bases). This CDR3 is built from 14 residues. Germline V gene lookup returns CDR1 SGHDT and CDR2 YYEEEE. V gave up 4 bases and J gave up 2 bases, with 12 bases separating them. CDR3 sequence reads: CASSAKGQQETQYF. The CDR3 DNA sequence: TGTGCCAGCAGCGCCAAAGGACAGCAAGAGACCCAGTACTTC.

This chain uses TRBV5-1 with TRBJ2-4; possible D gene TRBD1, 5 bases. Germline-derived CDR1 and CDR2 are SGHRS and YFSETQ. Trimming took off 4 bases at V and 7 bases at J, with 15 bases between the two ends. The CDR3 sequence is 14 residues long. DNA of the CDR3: TGCGCCAGCAGCCCGCCGACAGATTCGAACATTCAGTACTTC. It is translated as CASSPPTDSNIQYF.

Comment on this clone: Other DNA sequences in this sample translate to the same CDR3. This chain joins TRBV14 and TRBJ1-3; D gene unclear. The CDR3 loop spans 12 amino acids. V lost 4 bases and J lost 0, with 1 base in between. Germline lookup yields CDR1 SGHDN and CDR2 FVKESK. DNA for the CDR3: TGTGCCAGCAGCCCCTCTGGAAACACCATATATTTT. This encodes CASSPSGNTIYF.

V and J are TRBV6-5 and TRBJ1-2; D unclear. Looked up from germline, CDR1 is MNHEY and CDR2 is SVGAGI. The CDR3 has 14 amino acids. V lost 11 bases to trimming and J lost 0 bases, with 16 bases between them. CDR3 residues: CAAGIQLANYGYTF. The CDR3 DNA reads TGTGCCGCGGGGATACAGTTAGCTAACTATGGCTACACCTTC.

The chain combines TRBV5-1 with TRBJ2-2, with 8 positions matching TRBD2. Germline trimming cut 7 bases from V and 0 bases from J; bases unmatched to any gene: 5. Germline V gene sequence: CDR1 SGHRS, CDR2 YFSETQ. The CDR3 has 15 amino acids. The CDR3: CASRRREANTGELFF. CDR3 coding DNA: TGCGCCAGCCGTAGGCGGGAGGCGAACACCGGGGAGCTGTTTTTT.

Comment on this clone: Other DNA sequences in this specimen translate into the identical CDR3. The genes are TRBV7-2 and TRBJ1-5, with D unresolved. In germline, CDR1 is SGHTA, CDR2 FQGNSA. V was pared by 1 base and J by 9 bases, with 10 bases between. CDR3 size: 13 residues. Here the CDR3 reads CASSLEGGRPQHF. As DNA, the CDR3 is TGTGCCAGCAGCTTAGAAGGAGGGAGGCCCCAGCATTTT. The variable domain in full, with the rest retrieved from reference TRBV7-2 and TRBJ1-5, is GAGVSQSPSNKVTEKGKDVELRCDPISGHTALYWYRQSLGQGLEFLIYFQGNSAPDKSGLPSDRFSAERTGGSVSTLTIQRTQQEDSAVYLCASSLEGGRPQHFGDGTRLSIL.

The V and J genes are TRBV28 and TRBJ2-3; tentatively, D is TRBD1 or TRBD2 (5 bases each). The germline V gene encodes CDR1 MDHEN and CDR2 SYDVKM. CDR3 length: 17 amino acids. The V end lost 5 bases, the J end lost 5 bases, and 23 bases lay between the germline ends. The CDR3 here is CASSELRSSGAKDTQYF. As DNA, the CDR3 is TGTGCCAGCAGTGAATTAAGAAGTTCCGGGGCTAAAGATACGCAGTATTTT.

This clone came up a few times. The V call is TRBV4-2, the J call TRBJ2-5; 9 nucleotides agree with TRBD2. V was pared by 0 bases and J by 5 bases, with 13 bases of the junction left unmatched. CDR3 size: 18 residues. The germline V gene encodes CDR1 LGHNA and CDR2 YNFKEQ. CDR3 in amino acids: CASSQDLDASGASETQYF. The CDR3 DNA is TGTGCCAGCAGCCAAGATCTAGATGCTAGCGGGGCCTCGGAGACCCAGTACTTC.